The clone carrying this T cell receptor beta chain was counted a single time. TCRdb keeps only in-frame clones here, not all; method: immunoSEQ multiplex PCR. The data contain more than 100,000 clones, approximately 85% of them singletons. The data were obtained in a study of T cell responses to AZD1222 COVID-19 vaccine. The ends were cut back, 3 bases at V and 9 bases at J, with 18 bases in the middle. This CDR3 has 16 residues. The V gene's germline CDR1 is KGHSH and CDR2 LQKENI. Sequenced here: peripheral blood, sampled on day 0 of AZD1222 vaccination. This sequence joins TRBV18 and TRBJ1-6; a weak D match, TRBD1 (5 bases). The TCR originated in an adult in good health. CDR3: CASSPDSPTVGSPLHF. As DNA, the CDR3 is TGTGCCAGCTCACCCGACAGTCCCACAGTCGGTTCACCCCTCCACTTT.